The clone carrying this TCR beta chain was seen a handful of times. The sample comes from a study of blood T cell repertoires in COVID-19. At the level of the study: Samples taken during acute and convalescent COVID-19 were collected in the United States, Italy and Spain. T cells, B-cell-depleted T cells, or PBMCs supplied cDNA or gDNA.

Repertoires were generated with immunoSEQ multiplex PCR, while TCRdb's copy carries only in-frame clones and drops some. In the table there are over 50,000 clones, approximately 88% of which are singletons. The CDR3 length is 14 residues. Germline CDR1 reads SNHLY; CDR2 reads FYNNEI. V was pared by 6 bases and J by 3 bases, with 13 bases between. The V gene is TRBV2, the J gene TRBJ2-3; no definite D call. This clonotype was obtained from a human donor in a cohort sampled during active COVID-19. The sample taken for sequencing was peripheral blood. CDR3 residues: CASRATTSTDTQYF. For the CDR3, the DNA is TGTGCCAGCAGGGCAACGACAAGTACAGATACGCAGTATTTT.